Listed here are 22 T cell receptor beta chains from one sample, sequenced in a study of molecular identifiers for immune sequencing clone quantification. TCRdb used MiXCR to reprocess the PCR reads, holding one entry per CDR3 protein. The table lists under 350,000 distinct CDR3 sequences, 24% of them singletons. Input material: naive CD8+ T cells from blood, with Jurkat cell RNA spiked in. Subset of the sample: FACS-sorted CD8+CD4-CCR7+CD45RA+ naive T cells. Every receptor here comes from a human donor in good health. Some libraries in this study had Jurkat cell RNA spiked in.

This clonotype has just a few counts. V is TRBV7-9 and J is TRBJ1-1, with D maybe TRBD1 (5 bases). V was shortened by 6 bases and J by 5 bases, with 7 bases between the two germline ends. The germline V gene encodes CDR1 SEHNR and CDR2 FQNEAQ (reference sequence). CDR3 length: 11 amino acids. Here the CDR3 reads CASREGTEAFF. The CDR3 DNA follows: TGTGCCAGCAGGGAGGGGACTGAAGCTTTCTTT.

This clonotype was detected once. The J gene is TRBJ2-3, the V gene TRBV28; D not certain. The J call may be in error: the DNA end matches TRBJ1-5 better. The CDR3 consists of 14 residues. Per the germline V gene, CDR1 is MDHEN and CDR2 is SYDVKM. The CDR3 sequence is CASSPSPGTDTQHF. In DNA, the CDR3 is TGTGCCAGCAGCCCCTCCCCGGGCACAGATACGCAGCATTTT.

Concerning this clonotype itself: The germline gene is not matched at one end of the junction; a read error may be the cause. This rearrangement joins TRBV28 to TRBJ2-6; D gene ambiguous. The CDR3 has 17 residues. CDR1 is MDHEN and CDR2 is SYDVKM in the germline V gene. For the CDR3, the DNA is TGTGCCGGCAGTTTCAGACACGGGTCCTCTGGGGCCAACGTCCTGACTTTC. Amino acid sequence: CAGSFRHGSSGANVLTF.

In the case of this clonotype: One base away lies a much larger clone, so this may be a sequencing read error. The chain joins TRBV5-6 to TRBJ1-1; D not certain. The CDR3 spans 15 residues. Germline CDR1 and CDR2: SGHDT and YYEEEE. The DNA of the CDR3 is TGTGCCGGCAGCTCGGAAGAGTTCATGAACACTGAAGCTTTCTTT. Protein product: CAGSSEEFMNTEAFF.

The V and J genes are TRBV6-6 and TRBJ2-7; 9 bases are shared with TRBD2. The CDR3 spans 15 residues. V shed 3 bases and J 2 bases; nucleotides not matched to a gene: 5. Germline values: CDR1 MNHNY, CDR2 SVGAGI (reference sequence). The CDR3 reads CASSYSAGGAYEQYF. In DNA form, the CDR3 reads TGTGCCAGCAGTTATTCGGCGGGAGGGGCCTACGAGCAGTACTTC.

This clonotype was observed at least ten times. V gene TRBV7-9 combines with J gene TRBJ1-5, with D maybe TRBD1 (5 bases). Deletions cut 4 bases from V and 5 bases from J, with 15 bases between. CDR1 and CDR2 from the germline V gene are SEHNR and FQNEAQ (reference sequence). The CDR3 loop spans 15 amino acids. The CDR3 bases are TGTGCCAGCAGCTCATCCAGGGTTCAAGATCAGCCCCAGCATTTT. Residues: CASSSSRVQDQPQHF.

This clonotype was found a few times. This rearrangement joins TRBV24-1 to TRBJ2-7; TRBD2 aligns across 11 bases. The CDR3 is 15 residues long. Germline V gives CDR1 KGHDR, CDR2 SFDVKD. V gave up 3 bases and J gave up 4 bases; unmatched junction bases: 4. The CDR3 DNA follows: TGTGCCACCAGTGATCCCACTAGCGGGGGTTACGAGCAGTACTTC. Its protein is CATSDPTSGGYEQYF.

This chain connects TRBV3-2 to TRBJ1-1. TRBV3-2 is annotated as a pseudogene. The CDR3 loop spans 13 amino acids. The CDR3 nucleotides read TGTGCCAGCAGCCATCCTAGCGGAGCTGAAGCTCTCTTT. It codes for CASSHPSGAEALF.

This clonotype was recorded only once. The rearrangement joins TRBV6-2 or TRBV6-3 to TRBJ1-1; D uncertain. The CDR3 has 14 residues. Germline V gene data show CDR1 as MNHEY and CDR2 as SVGEGT. V shed 6 bases and J shed 5 bases, with 16 bases lying between them. In nucleotides, the CDR3 is TGTGCCAGCAGACGAACAAAACCCGGTACTGAAGCTTTCTTT. Its protein product is CASRRTKPGTEAFF.

Many counts were recorded for this clonotype. J is TRBJ1-2 and V is TRBV3-1; no definite D call. The CDR3 is 15 amino acids. Between the trimmed V and J ends, which lost 0 bases and 4 bases, there was a span of 12 bases. CDR1 is LGHDT, CDR2 YNNKEL, per germline (reference sequence). As DNA, the CDR3 is TGTGCCAGCAGCCAAGACAGGAACCCCTTCTATGGCTACACCTTC. Protein product: CASSQDRNPFYGYTF.

This clonotype was seen more than once but under ten times. The V call is TRBV9, the J call TRBJ2-5; tentatively, D is TRBD2 (5 bases). CDR3 size: 13 residues. Germline-derived CDR1 and CDR2 are SGDLS and YYNGEE. Trimming left V 5 bases short and J 5 bases short, with 13 bases between. The CDR3 DNA follows: TGTGCCAGCAGGGCCGGAGGAGGTGAGACCCAGTACTTC. As protein: CASRAGGGETQYF.

This clonotype was recorded once. A single base separates this from a much larger clone, so it may be a read error. V and J are TRBV12-3 or TRBV12-4 and TRBJ1-1, with D unresolved. The CDR3 runs 15 residues. In DNA form, the CDR3 reads TGTGCCAGCAGTTTATCTGAGGGAGGAGGAACTGGAGCTTTCTTT. It specifies CASSLSEGGGTGAFF.

This clonotype was seen a few times. The chain joins TRBV13 to TRBJ1-1; tentative D call: TRBD1 (5 bases). V was shortened by 0 bases and J by 0 bases, with 11 bases between the two germline ends. There are 16 residues in the CDR3. Per germline, CDR1 PRHDT and CDR2 FYEKMQ (reference sequence). In DNA, the CDR3 is TGTGCCAGCAGCTTAGGGTTGGGACGGCTGAACACTGAAGCTTTCTTT. Translating gives CASSLGLGRLNTEAFF.

Only a few counts were recorded for this clonotype. The J gene is TRBJ1-1, the V gene TRBV7-9; no clear D. CDR1 and CDR2 (germline): SEHNR, FQNEAQ (reference sequence). The CDR3 runs to 13 residues. Trimming removed 6 bases at V and 4 bases at J, with 12 bases between. CDR3 amino acids: CASRSEEGTEAFF. DNA for the CDR3: TGTGCCAGCAGATCAGAGGAGGGCACTGAAGCTTTCTTT.

This clonotype has a count of ten or more. The rearrangement joins TRBV6-5 to TRBJ2-5, with TRBD2 as a possible D gene (6 bases). The CDR3 runs to 16 residues. Trimming removed 0 bases at V and 4 bases at J, with 15 bases between. The germline CDR1 and CDR2 sequences are MNHEY and SVGAGI. In DNA form, the CDR3 reads TGTGCCAGCAGTTACTCCACTAGCCGGGGCCGAGAGACCCAGTACTTC. Amino acid sequence: CASSYSTSRGRETQYF.

Comments on this clonotype: A much larger clone differs from this one at a single base, so this may be a read error. The chain carries TRBV29-1 and TRBJ2-7; 7 bases map to TRBD2. After removal of 4 bases from V and 5 bases from J, the junction contained 11 bases not matched to a gene. Per germline, CDR1 SQVTM and CDR2 ANQGSEA. CDR3 length equals 14 residues. The CDR3 nucleotides are TGCAGCGTTGTTGGGAGGGGTGTCCCCCACGAGCAGTACTTC. Encoded protein: CSVVGRGVPHEQYF.

The chain uses TRBV30 and TRBJ1-5; no reliable D call. CDR3 length: 15 residues. V lost 0 bases to trimming and J lost 0 bases, with 9 bases between them. Germline CDR1 GTSNPN, CDR2 SVGIG (reference sequence). The CDR3 DNA reads as TGTGCCTGGAGTGTGAAGTCCCGTAGCAATCAGCCCCAGCATTTT. Translation: CAWSVKSRSNQPQHF.

This clonotype was observed a handful of times. The V call is TRBV5-6, the J call TRBJ2-7, with unresolved D. The length of the CDR3 is 12 residues. The V gene's germline CDR1 is SGHDT and CDR2 YYEEEE. Trimming removed 4 bases at V and 0 bases at J, with 5 bases between. The CDR3 reads CASSGSSYEQYF. The CDR3 nucleotides read TGTGCCAGCAGCGGCAGCTCCTACGAGCAGTACTTC.

As to this clonotype: A read error is possible here, since a much larger clone lies one base away. The chain is built from TRBV29-1 and TRBJ1-4; D gene ambiguous. The germline CDR1 and CDR2 sequences are SQVTM and ANQGSEA. The CDR3 has 15 residues. V gave up 0 bases and J gave up 3 bases, with 11 bases separating them. The DNA of the CDR3 is TGCAGCGTTGAAGATGGAACCGACGCTAATGAAAAACTGTTTTTT. Translation: CSVEDGTDANEKLFF.

The V gene is TRBV6-4, the J gene TRBJ2-1; D perhaps matches TRBD1 (6 bases). V dropped 6 bases and J dropped 1 base, with 16 bases sitting between them. Germline V gene lookup returns CDR1 MRHNA and CDR2 SNTAGT. This CDR3 region has 16 residues. CDR3 sequence reads: CASSQSGDKSYNEQFF. Here the CDR3 DNA reads TGTGCCAGCAGCCAGTCAGGGGATAAATCCTACAATGAGCAGTTCTTC.

A few counts support this clonotype. This sequence joins TRBV6-6 and TRBJ2-5; either TRBD1 or TRBD2 may fit D (7 bases each). The CDR3 loop spans 14 amino acids. The germline gives CDR1 MNHNY, CDR2 SVGAGI (reference sequence). V was pared by 10 bases and J by 6 bases, with 21 bases between. The CDR3 DNA is TGTGCCACCCAACTAGTTCAGGGGGGGAAGACCCAGTACTTC. Translated, it gives CATQLVQGGKTQYF.

Turning to this clonotype: Being one base from a much bigger clone, this may be a read error. The gene calls are TRBV29-1 and TRBJ2-1; D gene uncertain. The CDR3 totals 14 residues. V lost 3 bases, J lost 2 bases, and 11 bases lay in between. CDR1 and CDR2 from the germline V gene are SQVTM and ANQGSEA. The CDR3 DNA follows: TGCAGCGTTGATGAAAGGGTCACCTACAATGAGCAGTTCTTC. Amino acid sequence: CSVDERVTYNEQFF.